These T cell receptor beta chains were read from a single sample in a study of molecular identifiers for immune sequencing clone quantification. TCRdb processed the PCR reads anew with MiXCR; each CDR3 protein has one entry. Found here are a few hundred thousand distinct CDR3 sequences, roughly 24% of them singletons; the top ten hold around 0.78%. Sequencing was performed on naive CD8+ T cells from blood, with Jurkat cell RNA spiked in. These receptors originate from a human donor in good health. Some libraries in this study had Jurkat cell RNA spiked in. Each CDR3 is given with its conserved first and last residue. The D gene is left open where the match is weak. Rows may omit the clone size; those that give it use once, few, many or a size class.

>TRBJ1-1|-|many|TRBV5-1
CASSLRMGRMNTEAFF
TGCGCCAGCAGCTTGAGGATGGGGAGGATGAACACTGAAGCTTTCTTT
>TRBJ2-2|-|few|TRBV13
CASSSSGLVIDTGELFF
TGTGCCAGCAGCTCAAGTGGACTGGTAATAGACACCGGGGAGCTGTTTTTT
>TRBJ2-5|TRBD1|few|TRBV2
CASSPGGRTQYF
TGTGCCAGCAGTCCAGGGGGCCGGACCCAGTACTTC
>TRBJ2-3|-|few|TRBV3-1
CASSQVRDTYADTQYF
TGTGCCAGCAGCCAAGTTCGGGACACTTACGCAGATACGCAGTATTTT
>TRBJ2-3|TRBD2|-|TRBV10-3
CAISVSLLAGVADTQYF
TGTGCCATCAGTGTATCTCTCTTAGCGGGAGTGGCAGATACGCAGTATTTT
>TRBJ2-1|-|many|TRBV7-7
CASSPGPRANEQFF
TGTGCCAGCAGCCCCGGGCCGAGGGCCAATGAGCAGTTCTTC
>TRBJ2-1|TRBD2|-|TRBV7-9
CASSLSLGGGKNEQFF
TGTGCCAGCAGCTTAAGTCTTGGCGGGGGGAAGAATGAGCAGTTCTTC
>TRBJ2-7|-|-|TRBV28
CASSRGHYEQYF
TGTGCCAGCAGCCGAGGACACTACGAGCAGTACTTC
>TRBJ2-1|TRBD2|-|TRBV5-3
CASSGGGAGSSYNEQFF
TGTGCCAGCAGCGGGGGCGGAGCGGGAAGCTCCTACAATGAGCAGTTCTTC
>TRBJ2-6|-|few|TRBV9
CASSSSSSGANVLTF
TGTGCCAGCAGCTCCAGCAGCTCTGGGGCCAACGTCCTGACTTTC
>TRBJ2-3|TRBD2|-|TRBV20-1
CSARDPSRAGLAGNTQYF
TGCAGTGCTAGAGACCCCAGCCGGGCGGGACTAGCGGGGAATACGCAGTATTTT
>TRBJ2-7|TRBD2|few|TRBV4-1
CASSQAASGSIYEQYF
TGCGCCAGCAGCCAAGCGGCTAGCGGGAGTATCTACGAGCAGTACTTC